This T cell receptor (beta chain) was recorded in a study of T cells after yellow fever vaccination. This clonotype was counted ten times or more. TCRdb re-derived calls from the 5' RACE reads in MiXCR, one entry per CDR3 protein. The sample holds some 350,000 distinct CDR3 sequences, 6.2% seen once. The germline gives CDR1 DFQATT, CDR2 SNEGSKA (reference sequence). This CDR3 is 13 amino acids long. The V end was cut by 6 bases, the J end by 5 bases, with 14 bases between. This clonotype was sampled from a young man who received the YFV17D yellow fever vaccine. Sample: PBMCs, taken 5 days after the yellow fever booster vaccination. The chain uses TRBV20-1 and TRBJ2-1; D may be TRBD1 or TRBD2 (5 bases each). Here the CDR3 DNA reads TGCAGTGCCGCGAACTGGGGGAACAATGAGCAGTTCTTC. This sequence encodes CSAANWGNNEQFF.